These T cell receptor beta chains were read from a single sample in a study of cytomegalovirus exposure and HLA in healthy donors. Clones were read by immunoSEQ multiplex PCR, and TCRdb kept only the in-frame ones, dropping some. The sample carries 85,000 to 130,000 clones, 82% recorded once. The sequenced sample consisted of PBMCs. These receptors were collected from a man aged 50-59 years in good health and CMV-seronegative. Each CDR3 is given with its conserved first and last residue. A D gene is named only where the DNA matches it firmly. Size is omitted from some rows. Given values are once, few, many or a class for expanded clones.

V	size	D	J	DNA	CDR3
TRBV12-5	few	-	TRBJ2-2	TGTGCTAGTGGCGGGAGGGAGCTGTTTTTT	CASGGRELFF
TRBV5-4	-	-	TRBJ2-7	TGTGCCAGCAGCGACGGGGTATACGAGCAGTACTTC	CASSDGVYEQYF
TRBV19	-	-	TRBJ1-1	TGTGCCAGTAGTACAGGGTTAACCATGAACACTGAAGCTTTCTTT	CASSTGLTMNTEAFF
TRBV18	-	TRBD1	TRBJ1-2	TGTGCCAGCTCACCCCCAGGGGGGAACTATGGCTACACCTTC	CASSPPGGNYGYTF
TRBV9	-	TRBD1	TRBJ2-2	TGTGCCAGCAGCGTCAGGGGGTCGCGCACCGGGGAGCTGTTTTTT	CASSVRGSRTGELFF
TRBV7-9	-	-	TRBJ1-1	TGTTCCAGCAGCTTATATGACGGCCCAGGGGCTTTCTTT	CSSSLYDGPGAFF
TRBV29-1	-	-	TRBJ2-7	TGCAGCGGGGGAACAGGTACTCGTCAGTACGAGCAGTACTTC	CSGGTGTRQYEQYF
TRBV4-1	-	TRBD2	TRBJ2-2	TGCGCCAGCAGCCCACTAGCGGGGGTAGGGACCGGGGAGCTGTTTTTT	CASSPLAGVGTGELFF
TRBV11-2	few	TRBD1	TRBJ1-4	TGTGCCAGCAGCCGTGGGCAGGGGGTATTCCGAACTAATGAAAAACTGTTTTTT	CASSRGQGVFRTNEKLFF
TRBV28	-	TRBD2	TRBJ2-5	TGTGCCAGCTCGTGGGCTAGCGGGGGGGCTGGACAAGAGACCCAGTACTTC	CASSWASGGAGQETQYF
TRBV28	few	-	TRBJ1-5	TGTGCCAGCCACTGGGGAGAAGTTCAGCCCCAGCATTTT	CASHWGEVQPQHF
TRBV27	-	TRBD2	TRBJ2-1	TGTGCCAGCAGTTCCAGGGCGGGGGGGCATGAGCAGTTCTTC	CASSSRAGGHEQFF
TRBV6-1	-	-	TRBJ1-5	TGTGCCAGCAGTGAGGGCACCCTCGCGCCCCAGCATTTT	CASSEGTLAPQHF
TRBV5-4	-	TRBD1	TRBJ2-5	TGTGCCAGCAGCCCGACAGGGGGCGTGAAGGAGACCCAGTACTTC	CASSPTGGVKETQYF
TRBV5-5	-	TRBD1	TRBJ1-5	TGTGCCAGCAGCTTGGGCTCTAAACAGGGGTTAGGCCATTTT	CASSLGSKQGLGHF
TRBV4-1	-	TRBD2	TRBJ2-4	TGCGCCAGCAGCCAAGTCAGCGGGGCTAGCGTGATTCAGTATTTC	CASSQVSGASVIQYF
TRBV5-4	-	TRBD2	TRBJ2-3	TGTGCCAGCAGCTTGACTAGCGGGGGTGGGGGGACAGATACGCAGTATTTT	CASSLTSGGGGTDTQYF
TRBV4-2	-	TRBD1	TRBJ1-6	TGTGCCAGCAGCCAAAACGACAGGGGCACGAATTCACCCCTCCACTTT	CASSQNDRGTNSPLHF